The 22 T cell receptor beta chains below were found in one sample sequenced in a study of blood T cell repertoires in COVID-19. Only in-frame clones appear in the TCRdb table, and some are missing; sequencing was by immunoSEQ multiplex PCR. Of 350,000 to 550,000 clones listed, approximately 90% are singletons. The source material was peripheral blood. The receptors shown here come from a woman in her 30s with acute or convalescent COVID-19.

On this clone itself: Other DNA sequences in this specimen translate into the identical CDR3. The gene calls are TRBV9 and TRBJ2-3; D uncertain. Germline CDR1 SGDLS, CDR2 YYNGEE. V dropped 0 bases and J dropped 0 bases, with 5 bases sitting between them. The CDR3 runs to 14 residues. CDR3 amino acids: CASSVALSTDTQYF. In DNA, the CDR3 is TGTGCCAGCAGCGTAGCTTTGAGCACAGATACGCAGTATTTT.

The CDR3 DNA reads as TGTGCCAGCAGTGAATACGGGACTAGAGCCCCGGGCTACACCTTC. This sequence encodes CASSEYGTRAPGYTF. This sequence joins TRBV25-1 and TRBJ1-2, with D tentatively TRBD1 (5 bases). This CDR3 is built from 15 residues. V was shortened by 0 bases and J by 8 bases, with 16 bases between the two germline ends. CDR1 MGHDK and CDR2 SYGVNS come from the germline V gene.

In the case of this clone: The same CDR3 arises from other DNA sequences in this sample as well. The chain joins TRBV7-2 to TRBJ2-7; TRBD1 matches 9 bases. Germline CDR1 SGHTA, CDR2 FQGNSA. The CDR3 has 15 residues. J gave up 0 bases and V 3 bases, and 3 bases lay outside the gene matches. CDR3 sequence reads: CASSLGQGNSYEQYF. The CDR3 nucleotides read TGTGCCAGCAGCTTGGGACAGGGAAACTCCTACGAGCAGTACTTC.

The chain links TRBV5-1 to TRBJ1-1; 7 nucleotides match TRBD1. CDR3 length equals 18 residues. The germline V gene encodes CDR1 SGHRS and CDR2 YFSETQ. Unmatched junction bases numbered 15, after V lost 4 bases and J lost 0 bases. CDR3 sequence (DNA): TGCGCCAGCAGCACCGGGACAGCTAAATCTTTCATGAACACTGAAGCTTTCTTT. It codes for CASSTGTAKSFMNTEAFF.

This clone was recorded once. This chain joins TRBV28 and TRBJ1-4; D is undetermined. Deletions cut 5 bases from V and 8 bases from J, with 15 bases between. The germline V gene encodes CDR1 MDHEN and CDR2 SYDVKM. The CDR3 runs to 14 residues. This CDR3 is CASSQRGRGEKLFF. The CDR3, as DNA: TGTGCCAGCAGTCAACGCGGCCGCGGGGAAAAACTGTTTTTT.

The chain joins TRBV12-5 to TRBJ2-7; 8 bases fit TRBD2. This CDR3 region has 15 residues. Unmatched junction bases numbered 5, after V lost 3 bases and J lost 1 base. CDR1 LGHNT and CDR2 FRNRAP come from the germline V gene. CDR3 residues: CASGFLAGGSYEQYF. The CDR3 DNA reads as TGTGCTAGTGGTTTCCTGGCGGGGGGTTCCTACGAGCAGTACTTC.

The chain couples TRBV5-1 to TRBJ1-2; 7 bases align to TRBD1. V shed 4 bases, J shed 2 bases, and the junction held 8 bases outside the gene matches. The CDR3 covers 15 residues. From germline, CDR1 is SGHRS and CDR2 YFSETQ. The CDR3 reads CASSPTGQTNYGYTF. CDR3 in DNA: TGCGCCAGCAGCCCAACGGGACAGACCAACTATGGCTACACCTTC.

This chain links TRBV6-5 with TRBJ1-2, with TRBD1 matching 8 bases. Unmatched junction bases numbered 10, after V lost 10 bases and J lost 0 bases. Germline CDR1 and CDR2: MNHEY and SVGAGI. This CDR3 is built from 15 residues. CDR3 sequence: CATSPQGQANYGYTF. The CDR3 DNA reads TGTGCCACCTCACCACAGGGACAGGCTAACTATGGCTACACCTTC.

This clone appeared a single time. The rearrangement links TRBV27 to TRBJ2-1; 7 nucleotides line up with TRBD2. V trimming: 4 bases; J trimming: 5 bases; junction bases outside the gene matches: 8. CDR1 MNHEY and CDR2 SMNVEV come from the germline V gene (reference sequence). This CDR3 spans 15 amino acids. The CDR3, as DNA: TGTGCCAGCAGTTCCTACCCAGCGGGGAACAATGAGCAGTTCTTC. Its protein is CASSSYPAGNNEQFF.

In its sample, this clone was seen once. This chain joins TRBV5-6 and TRBJ2-7; D is perhaps TRBD1 (6 bases). V lost 0 bases, J lost 6 bases, and 7 bases lay in between. CDR3 length: 12 amino acids. CDR1 SGHDT and CDR2 YYEEEE come from the germline V gene. In DNA, the CDR3 is TGTGCCAGCAGCTTGGCAGGGGCCGAGCAGTACTTC. Its translation: CASSLAGAEQYF.

This chain connects TRBV27 to TRBJ2-7; maybe TRBD2 (6 bases). Trimming removed 11 bases from V and 6 bases from J, with 20 bases in between. The CDR3 is 13 amino acids. The germline V gene has CDR1 MNHEY and CDR2 SMNVEV (reference sequence). DNA of the CDR3: TGTGCCGTCGGGACTGATACCTATACCGAGCAGTACTTC. It yields the protein CAVGTDTYTEQYF.

This chain joins TRBV5-1 and TRBJ2-1; 9 nucleotides match TRBD1. Germline V gene data show CDR1 as SGHRS and CDR2 as YFSETQ. This CDR3 contains 15 residues. V dropped 5 bases and J dropped 4; count of bases not matched to a gene: 7. The CDR3 bases are TGCGCCAGCAGGCTGGGACAGGGCAAGTACAATGAGCAGTTCTTC. Protein product: CASRLGQGKYNEQFF.

The J gene is TRBJ2-7, the V gene TRBV3-1 (or the pseudogene TRBV3-2); TRBD1 might be the D (6 bases). The germline V gene has CDR1 LGHDT and CDR2 YNNKEL (reference sequence). V lost 1 base to trimming and J lost 2 bases, with 12 bases between them. CDR3 length equals 15 residues. The chain's CDR3 is CASSQAQGTPYEQYF. The CDR3 coding sequence is TGTGCCAGCAGCCAAGCCCAGGGGACGCCCTACGAGCAGTACTTC.

The rearrangement joins TRBV5-4 to TRBJ2-3; 12 bases match TRBD2. The CDR3 runs 16 residues. The germline V gene encodes CDR1 SGHNT and CDR2 YYREEE (reference sequence). V trimming: 4 bases; J trimming: 2 bases; junction bases outside the gene matches: 5. For the CDR3, the DNA is TGTGCCAGCAGCCAAGGACTAGCGGGGTTCACAGATACGCAGTATTTT. Translation: CASSQGLAGFTDTQYF. Full variable domain (missing parts from reference TRBV5-4 and TRBJ2-3): ETGVTQSPTHLIKTRGQQVTLRCSSQSGHNTVSWYQQALGQGPQFIFQYYREEENGRGNFPPRFSGLQFPNYSSELNVNALELDDSALYLCASSQGLAGFTDTQYFGPGTRLTVL.

This chain's CDR3 is CASSFNRGPEAFF. CDR3 bases: TGTGCCAGTAGTTTTAACAGGGGTCCTGAAGCTTTCTTT. The chain recombines TRBV19 with TRBJ1-1; 7 nucleotides align to TRBD1. Looked up from germline, CDR1 is LNHDA and CDR2 is SQIVND (reference sequence). CDR3 length: 13 amino acids. Trimming took 5 bases from V and 6 from J; bases not matched to a gene: 6.

The chain is built from TRBV12-3 or TRBV12-4 and TRBJ2-2, with TRBD2 as a possible D gene (5 bases). The CDR3 has 13 amino acids. V was trimmed by 5 bases and J by 4 bases, leaving 8 bases between them. CDR3 in DNA: TGTGCCAGCAGTACTAGGGTCACCGGGGAGCTGTTTTTT. This translates into CASSTRVTGELFF.

The V call is TRBV7-6, the J call TRBJ2-2; possibly TRBD1 for D (6 bases). The CDR3 is 16 residues long. V was cut by 5 bases and J by 6 bases, with 19 bases left in between. In germline, CDR1 is SGHVS, CDR2 FNYEAQ. The chain's CDR3 is CASSQTRGEDPGELFF. The CDR3 region has the DNA TGTGCCAGCAGCCAGACCAGGGGCGAGGACCCCGGGGAGCTGTTTTTT. The variable domain in full, completed from reference TRBV7-6 and TRBJ2-2, reads GAGVSQSPRYKVTKRGQDVALRCDPISGHVSLYWYRQALGQGPEFLTYFNYEAQQDKSGLPNDRFSAERPEGSISTLTIQRTEQRDSAMYRCASSQTRGEDPGELFFGEGSRLTVL.

The chain couples TRBV4-1 to TRBJ2-7; 8 positions agree with TRBD2. Germline trimming cut 0 bases from V and 1 base from J; bases unmatched to any gene: 8. From germline, CDR1 is MGHRA and CDR2 YSYEKL. This CDR3 has 17 amino acids. The CDR3, as DNA: TGCGCCAGCAGCCAAGAGGGTATGGCGGGGGGTTCCTACGAGCAGTACTTC. Translation gives CASSQEGMAGGSYEQYF.

The V gene is TRBV19, the J gene TRBJ1-1; D perhaps matches TRBD1 (5 bases). Per germline, CDR1 LNHDA and CDR2 SQIVND (reference sequence). V lost 7 bases and J lost 5, with 17 bases in between. The CDR3 contains 14 residues. The CDR3 DNA reads as TGTGCCAGTACGGCAGCCTCGGGGGGAACTGAAGCTTTCTTT. Its translation: CASTAASGGTEAFF.

The chain recombines TRBV28 with TRBJ1-1; 7 positions agree with TRBD1. The germline V gene encodes CDR1 MDHEN and CDR2 SYDVKM. Trimming took 1 base from V and 2 from J; bases not matched to a gene: 4. The CDR3 spans 15 residues. Here the CDR3 reads CASSLFTGANTEAFF. CDR3 nucleotides: TGTGCCAGCAGTTTATTTACAGGGGCTAACACTGAAGCTTTCTTT. Full variable domain (missing parts from reference TRBV28 and TRBJ1-1): DVKVTQSSRYLVKRTGEKVFLECVQDMDHENMFWYRQDPGLGLRLIYFSYDVKMKEKGDIPEGYSVSREKKERFSLILESASTNQTSMYLCASSLFTGANTEAFFGQGTRLTVV.

The chain is built from TRBV2 and TRBJ1-2; D remains unclear. V dropped 3 bases and J dropped 5 bases, with 10 bases sitting between them. Germline CDR1 reads SNHLY; CDR2 reads FYNNEI. This CDR3 region has 13 residues. The CDR3 region is CASSDYRGYGYTF. CDR3 nucleotides: TGTGCCAGCAGTGATTATCGGGGTTATGGCTACACCTTC.

This chain uses TRBV10-1 with TRBJ2-3; D is unresolved. The germline gives CDR1 WNHNN, CDR2 SYGVQD (reference sequence). Trimming removed 5 bases from V and 0 bases from J, with 6 bases in between. This CDR3 is built from 13 residues. The chain's CDR3 is CASSQQSTDTQYF. CDR3 coding DNA: TGCGCCAGCAGTCAACAAAGCACAGATACGCAGTATTTT.